The clone carrying this T cell receptor (beta chain) was detected ten times or more. This sample was included in a study of molecular identifiers for immune sequencing clone quantification. TCRdb reprocessed the PCR reads with MiXCR, giving one entry per CDR3 protein. This sample carries just under 650,000 distinct CDR3 sequences, just under 20% of them seen once, and the ten largest clones take roughly 0.83%. Sorted naive CD8 T cells, roughly 19,000 to 1,000,000, were sequenced from 10%, 30% or 50% RNA. The CDR3 has 16 residues. Germline lookup yields CDR1 LNHNV and CDR2 YYDKDF (reference sequence). V dropped 5 bases and J dropped 4 bases, with 19 bases sitting between them.

The rearrangement links TRBV15 to TRBJ2-3; D remains unclear. This receptor was obtained from a human donor in good health. Some libraries in this study had Jurkat cell RNA spiked in. The material sequenced was naive CD8+ T cells from blood, with Jurkat cell RNA spiked in. Stated subset: FACS-sorted CD8+CD4-CCR7+CD45RA+ naive T cells. The CDR3 here is CATSLGTSPTADTQYF. DNA for the CDR3: TGTGCCACCAGCCTCGGCACCTCCCCTACGGCAGATACGCAGTATTTT.